Here is one T cell receptor beta chain with its context. The antigen remains unidentified. The data derive from a study of T cells in localized non-small cell lung cancer. Sequenced by immunoSEQ multiplex PCR; TCRdb stores in-frame clones only, minus some. The profile covers roughly 26,000 clones, with around 90% appearing a single time and 4% to 5% taken by the ten largest. Germline CDR1 and CDR2: MGHRA and YSYEKL. The V segment lost 3 bases and the J segment 4 bases; nucleotides outside the gene matches: 7. The CDR3 is 17 residues long. Findings and limits, study-wide: Within adjacent lung there appeared a median 57 of the top 100 tumor clones. Increased T cell density in blood showed an association with longer overall survival. Only one tumor region was sequenced, so heterogeneity remains possible.

The source is a female donor over 55 with stage II squamous cell lung carcinoma. The sample here was peripheral blood, taken before any cancer treatment. The rearrangement links TRBV4-1 to TRBJ2-2, with TRBD2 matching over 11 bases. The CDR3 DNA is TGCGCCAGCAGCCAGTCCACTAGCGGGAGTTCCACCGGGGAGCTGTTTTTT. This encodes CASSQSTSGSSTGELFF.